The 17 T cell receptor beta chains below come from one sample, sequenced in a study of T cells in Graves' hyperthyroidism and ophthalmopathy. It was RNA transcripts that yielded the amplified TCR beta CDR3 regions. The HTBI set primed first-round TCR CDR3 RT-PCR. TCRdb independently ran MiXCR on the multiplex PCR reads; one entry per CDR3 protein. This sample has 550,000 to 700,000 distinct CDR3 sequences, with around 45% found just once. The source material was peripheral blood or thyroid tissue (not recorded which). Receptors originate from an adult woman with Graves' disease, either hyperthyroidism or ophthalmopathy (not recorded which).

This clonotype was counted between two and nine times. This chain uses TRBV15 with TRBJ1-4; 8 bases match TRBD1. Per the germline V gene, CDR1 is LNHNV and CDR2 is YYDKDF (reference sequence). The junction had 4 bases not matched to a gene; V was cut back by 4 bases and J by 3 bases. The CDR3 is 15 residues long. This CDR3 reads CATSTETGANEKLFF. The CDR3 DNA follows: TGTGCCACCAGCACGGAGACAGGGGCTAATGAAAAACTGTTTTTT.

This clonotype was detected only a few times. The chain combines TRBV29-1 with TRBJ1-1, with D perhaps matching TRBD1 (6 bases). Trimming cost V 7 bases and J 1 base, with 13 bases left between them. This CDR3 has 13 residues. The germline CDR1 and CDR2 sequences are SQVTM and ANQGSEA. CDR3 sequence reads: CSATTGSNTEAFF. The CDR3 DNA follows: TGCAGCGCCACGACAGGCTCGAACACTGAAGCTTTCTTT.

This clonotype appeared many times. The chain employs TRBV7-6 and TRBJ2-7; D may be TRBD1 (5 bases). Germline CDR1 SGHVS, CDR2 FNYEAQ. Trimming took off 0 bases at V and 4 bases at J, with 16 bases between the two ends. CDR3 length: 16 residues. The CDR3 region has the DNA TGTGCCAGCAGCTTAGCGCTAGGGGCCACTAAGTACGAGCAGTACTTC. Translating gives CASSLALGATKYEQYF.

The chain couples TRBV10-3 to TRBJ1-2; 10 bases agree with TRBD1. The CDR3 runs 15 residues. V lost 3 bases, J lost 4 bases, and 5 bases stayed unmatched. Germline values: CDR1 ENHRY, CDR2 SYGVKD. CDR3 sequence: CAISDRTGGSYGYTF. The CDR3 bases are TGTGCCATCAGTGACAGGACAGGGGGGAGCTATGGCTACACCTTC.

The chain links TRBV2 to TRBJ2-3, with 10 bases that match TRBD2. This CDR3 has 15 amino acids. The V gene end was trimmed by 5 bases and the J gene end by 0 bases; junction bases not matched to a gene: 2. From germline, CDR1 is SNHLY and CDR2 FYNNEI. CDR3 sequence (DNA): TGTGCCAGCAGTACTAGCGGGACCAGCACAGATACGCAGTATTTT. Its protein is CASSTSGTSTDTQYF. Complete variable domain (other parts from reference TRBV2 and TRBJ2-3): EPEVTQTPSHQVTQMGQEVILRCVPISNHLYFYWYRQILGQKVEFLVSFYNNEISEKSEIFDDQFSVERPDGSNFTLKIRSTKLEDSAMYFCASSTSGTSTDTQYFGPGTRLTVL.

The chain recombines TRBV25-1 with TRBJ1-6; D remains ambiguous. From germline, CDR1 is MGHDK and CDR2 SYGVNS. The CDR3 has 19 residues. V dropped 4 bases and J dropped 3 bases, with 22 bases sitting between them. This chain's CDR3 is CASSARVGGYLFYNSPLHF. In DNA, the CDR3 is TGTGCCAGCAGTGCTAGGGTGGGCGGGTATCTCTTCTATAATTCACCCCTCCACTTT.

This clonotype was picked up many times. The chain's CDR3 is CASSLKSSGMYYEQYF. Here the CDR3 DNA reads TGTGCCAGCAGCTTAAAGTCTAGCGGGATGTACTACGAGCAGTACTTC. The V gene is TRBV13, the J gene TRBJ2-7; 9 bases align to TRBD2. Germline trimming cut 2 bases from V and 3 bases from J; bases unmatched to any gene: 8. The CDR3 has 16 residues. Germline CDR1 reads PRHDT; CDR2 reads FYEKMQ (reference sequence).

This clonotype has at least ten counts. V is TRBV6-5 and J is TRBJ2-7; 8 nucleotides align to TRBD1. V lost 0 bases, J lost 3 bases, and 4 bases stayed unmatched. The CDR3 contains 15 residues. Germline CDR1 and CDR2: MNHEY and SVGAGI. The CDR3 sequence is CASSYSGQGYYEQYF. As DNA, the CDR3 is TGTGCCAGCAGTTACTCAGGACAGGGATACTACGAGCAGTACTTC.

This rearrangement joins TRBV10-2 to TRBJ2-7, with TRBD1 matching 7 bases. V dropped 8 bases and J dropped 3; count of bases not matched to a gene: 13. Per the germline V gene, CDR1 is WSHSY and CDR2 is SAAADI. The CDR3 covers 15 residues. The CDR3 sequence: CASPSSQGTDYEQYF. CDR3 in DNA: TGCGCCAGCCCTTCTTCACAGGGGACCGACTACGAGCAGTACTTC.

A word on this clonotype: Lacking the conserved final phenylalanine or tryptophan, this CDR3 likely reflects a read error. The DNA is omitted, as the CDR3 cannot be located on it reliably, and the CDR3 follows TCRdb's listing. This sequence joins TRBV12-3 or TRBV12-4 and TRBJ1-6. The CDR3 length is 9 residues, termini included. This CDR3 is CASSLASTS.

This clonotype was seen a single time. V usage is TRBV9 and J usage is TRBJ2-5; the D call may be TRBD1 or TRBD2 (6 bases each). CDR3 size: 16 residues. Trimming took off 4 bases at V and 4 bases at J, with 20 bases between the two ends. Germline V gene sequence: CDR1 SGDLS, CDR2 YYNGEE. The CDR3, as DNA: TGTGCCAGCAGCCCACCTCGACGGACAGCGGGAGAGACCCAGTACTTC. Translated: CASSPPRRTAGETQYF.

This clonotype was counted at least ten times. In DNA form, the CDR3 reads TGTGCCAGCATGGATAGCAATCAGCCCCAGCATTTT. The encoded protein is CASMDSNQPQHF. The chain carries TRBV28 and TRBJ1-5; D remains ambiguous. Germline CDR1 and CDR2: MDHEN and SYDVKM. This CDR3 region has 12 residues. Trimming stripped 7 bases from V and 0 bases from J, with 4 bases between.

The J gene is TRBJ1-2, the V gene TRBV20-1; 7 bases are shared with TRBD1. Germline-derived CDR1 and CDR2 are DFQATT and SNEGSKA (reference sequence). CDR3 length: 13 residues. The trim removed 6 bases at V and 4 bases at J, leaving 8 bases unmatched. CDR3 in DNA: TGCAGTGCGGACCGGGACAGCCTCTATGGCTACACCTTC. It codes for CSADRDSLYGYTF.

This clonotype was counted many times. This rearrangement joins TRBV20-1 to TRBJ2-2; maybe TRBD2 (6 bases). The CDR3 runs 15 residues. Trimming removed 3 bases from V and 6 bases from J, with 17 bases in between. In germline, CDR1 is DFQATT, CDR2 SNEGSKA (reference sequence). The CDR3, as DNA: TGCAGTGCTAGCTCCGGGACTTTCCACGCCGGGGAGCTGTTTTTT. Translated: CSASSGTFHAGELFF.

The sample holds a few counts of this clonotype. The chain combines TRBV4-1 with TRBJ2-2; D uncertain. Deletions cut 8 bases from V and 4 bases from J, with 14 bases between. The CDR3 is 14 residues long. Germline V lookup: CDR1 MGHRA, CDR2 YSYEKL. The CDR3 sequence: CASRPRIATGELFF. In nucleotides, the CDR3 is TGCGCCAGCCGTCCTAGAATCGCCACCGGGGAGCTGTTTTTT.

The chain is built from TRBV7-2 and TRBJ2-5, with 7 bases lining up with TRBD1. The V gene's germline CDR1 is SGHTA and CDR2 FQGNSA. Germline trimming cut 2 bases from V and 3 bases from J; bases unmatched to any gene: 3. The CDR3 consists of 14 residues. CDR3 region: CASSLIGQEETQYF. The CDR3 DNA sequence: TGTGCCAGCAGCTTAATTGGACAGGAAGAGACCCAGTACTTC.

The V gene is TRBV20-1, the J gene TRBJ1-1; D gene ambiguous. This CDR3 is built from 14 residues. Germline-derived CDR1 and CDR2 are DFQATT and SNEGSKA (reference sequence). Trimming shortened V by 6 bases and J by 7 bases, and 21 bases separated the two germline ends. The CDR3 DNA reads as TGCAGTGCCTCGCCCGGAGCAATGACTAATGAAGCTTTCTTT. Translated: CSASPGAMTNEAFF.